This TCR beta chain originates from a study of metastatic and nonmetastatic thyroid tumors. Study-wide context: Repertoires were compared across blood and tumor or nodule tissue from malignant and benign thyroid patients. Overall study results and limits: Benign nodules were reported to have significantly lower TCR beta diversity than malignant thyroid tumors, in blood and tumor.

As processed by the authors: It was from CDR3 differences across clinicopathological groups that a distant-metastasis classifier for papillary thyroid cancer was built. MiXCR reprocessed the PCR reads for TCRdb. TCRdb assigned the V and J calls; the authors' analysis was not used. The data hold 24,000 or so clones, with around 21% observed a single time. On this clone: Its antigen is currently unknown.

Thyroid surgery was preceded by no treatment in any patient. Input material: blood. The clonotype was recovered from a female donor with papillary thyroid cancer or a benign thyroid nodule (not recorded which). Some clones in this sample may be carry-over from other donors' samples.

As DNA, the CDR3 is TGCGCCAGCAGCTTCATTGTGGGGGCAGATACGCAGTATTTT. Protein: CASSFIVGADTQYF. This chain joins TRBV5-1 and TRBJ2-3; either TRBD1 or TRBD2 may fit D (5 bases each). This CDR3 comprises 14 residues. V lost 2 bases to trimming and J lost 4 bases, with 11 bases between them. Looked up from germline, CDR1 is SGHRS and CDR2 is YFSETQ.